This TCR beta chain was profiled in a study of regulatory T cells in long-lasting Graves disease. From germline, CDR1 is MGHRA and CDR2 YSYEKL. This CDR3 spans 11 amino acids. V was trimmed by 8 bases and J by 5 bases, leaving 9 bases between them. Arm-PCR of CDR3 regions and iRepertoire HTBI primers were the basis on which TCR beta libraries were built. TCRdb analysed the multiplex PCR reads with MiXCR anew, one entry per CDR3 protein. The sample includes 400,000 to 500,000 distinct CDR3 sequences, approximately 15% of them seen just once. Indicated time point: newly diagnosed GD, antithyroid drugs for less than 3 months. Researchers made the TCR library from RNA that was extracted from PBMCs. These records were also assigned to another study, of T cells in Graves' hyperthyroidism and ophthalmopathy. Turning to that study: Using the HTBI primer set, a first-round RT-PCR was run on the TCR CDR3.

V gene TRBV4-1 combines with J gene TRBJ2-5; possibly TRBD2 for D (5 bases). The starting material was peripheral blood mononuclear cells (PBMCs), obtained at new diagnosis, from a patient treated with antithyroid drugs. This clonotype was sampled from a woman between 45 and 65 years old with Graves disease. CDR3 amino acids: CASYQRETQYF. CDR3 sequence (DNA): TGCGCCAGCTACCAGCGGGAGACCCAGTACTTC.